Here is one T cell receptor (beta chain) with its context. The CDR3 is made up of 14 amino acids. Trimming removed 1 base from V and 8 bases from J; junction bases left unmatched: 6. Germline values: CDR1 SGHNT, CDR2 YYREEE (reference sequence). These data belong to a study of cytomegalovirus exposure and HLA in healthy donors. The PCR used 60 Vbeta and 13 Jbeta primers. Using immunoSEQ multiplex PCR, the repertoire was profiled, and TCRdb retains in-frame clones only, with some absent. The sample contains about 120,000 clones, about four fifths of which appear only once. The V call is TRBV5-4, the J call TRBJ2-1; 7 bases fit TRBD1. The sequenced sample was PBMCs. The sequence was obtained from a woman between 35 and 50 years old in good health and CMV-seronegative. CDR3 protein: CASSLQATGDEQFF. CDR3 DNA sequence: TGTGCCAGCAGCTTGCAGGCAACAGGGGATGAGCAGTTCTTC.